The source of this T cell receptor beta chain is a study of shared clonotypes between healthy human individuals. Some 30,000 T cell genomes (around 200 ng DNA) went into each sorted-subset replicate. Here immunoSEQ multiplex PCR was the method, and the copy in TCRdb shows in-frame clones only, minus some. The sample shows millions of clones, 85% to 95% of them seen only once. V trimming: 7 bases; J trimming: 0 bases; junction bases outside the gene matches: 0. Germline CDR1 is MDHEN and CDR2 is SYDVKM. The CDR3 has 13 amino acids. Positive CCR7 selection of CD45RO-negative cells yielded the naive CD8 cells, and terminally differentiated effector memory CD45RA+ cells were excluded.

The V gene is TRBV28, the J gene TRBJ2-1; TRBD1 agrees at 7 bases. This TCR was sampled from a young man in good health. Some clones in this sample may be carry-over from other donors' samples. Sequenced sample: naive CD8+ T cells from PBMCs. The CDR3 protein is CASTGGSYNEQFF. CDR3 sequence (DNA): TGTGCCAGCACAGGGGGCTCCTACAATGAGCAGTTCTTC. The complete variable domain, with remaining parts taken from reference TRBV28 and TRBJ2-1, reads DVKVTQSSRYLVKRTGEKVFLECVQDMDHENMFWYRQDPGLGLRLIYFSYDVKMKEKGDIPEGYSVSREKKERFSLILESASTNQTSMYLCASTGGSYNEQFFGPGTRLTVL.